These 8 T cell receptor beta chains were sequenced from one sample in a study of T cell repertoires in cytomegalovirus infection. In TCRdb, the reads were re-called with MiXCR into one record per CDR3 protein. The sample lists hundreds of thousands of distinct CDR3 sequences, roughly 24% occurring once. Specimen: CD8+ T cells from PBMCs. The receptors originated from a human donor in good health (CMV status not recorded). Some clones in this sample may be carry-over from other donors' samples.

This clonotype was observed many times. J is TRBJ2-1 and V is TRBV7-2; no definite D call. The V end was cut by 8 bases, the J end by 6 bases, with 23 bases between. This CDR3 region has 16 residues. Germline V gene lookup returns CDR1 SGHTA and CDR2 FQGNSA. The CDR3 spells CASSYPPGAASNEQFF. Here the CDR3 DNA reads TGTGCCAGCTCCTACCCCCCCGGCGCAGCGAGCAATGAGCAGTTCTTC.

CDR3 sequence: CASGPRQGPYEQYF. The CDR3, as DNA: TGTGCCAGCGGCCCCAGACAGGGCCCCTACGAGCAGTACTTC. The chain combines TRBV28 with TRBJ2-7; 7 positions match TRBD1. The germline V gene encodes CDR1 MDHEN and CDR2 SYDVKM. V gave up 8 bases and J gave up 2 bases; unmatched junction bases: 9. CDR3 length: 14 residues. Supplemented by reference TRBV28 and TRBJ2-7, the full variable domain reads DVKVTQSSRYLVKRTGEKVFLECVQDMDHENMFWYRQDPGLGLRLIYFSYDVKMKEKGDIPEGYSVSREKKERFSLILESASTNQTSMYLCASGPRQGPYEQYFGPGTRLTVT.

The rearrangement uses TRBV20-1 and TRBJ1-2; D might be TRBD1 (5 bases). Germline CDR1 and CDR2: DFQATT and SNEGSKA (reference sequence). V gave up 5 bases and J gave up 3 bases, with 16 bases separating them. This CDR3 region has 14 residues. Written as DNA, the CDR3 is TGCAGTGCTGGGGAGGGAGGGGAAGACTATGGCTACACCTTC. This encodes CSAGEGGEDYGYTF.

This clonotype was detected only a few times. The chain uses TRBV6-2 or TRBV6-3 and TRBJ1-5; D is unclear. This CDR3 is 13 amino acids long. V lost 7 bases and J 4 bases, leaving 11 bases between the germline ends. CDR1 MNHEY and CDR2 SVGEGT come from the germline V gene. The chain's CDR3 is CASTDGFNQPQHF. As DNA, the CDR3 is TGTGCCAGCACCGACGGATTTAATCAGCCCCAGCATTTT.

This clonotype has ten or more counts. This sequence joins TRBV6-5 and TRBJ2-3; tentative D call: TRBD2 (7 bases). The germline V and J ends were trimmed by 4 bases and 2 bases, with 16 bases remaining between them. This CDR3 contains 16 residues. CDR1 is MNHEY, CDR2 SVGAGI, per germline. CDR3: CASSLVAGANTDTQYF. In DNA form, the CDR3 reads TGTGCCAGCAGTTTGGTGGCGGGGGCAAACACAGATACGCAGTATTTT.

The V call is TRBV29-1, the J call TRBJ2-3; 9 nucleotides align to TRBD2. Trimming removed 7 bases from V and 3 bases from J; junction bases left unmatched: 14. The CDR3 has 16 residues. Germline V CDR1 and CDR2: SQVTM, ANQGSEA. CDR3 DNA sequence: TGCAGCGCCCCGACGGGCGGGGGGGCAGTGACAGATACGCAGTATTTT. Translating gives CSAPTGGGAVTDTQYF.

The chain combines TRBV29-1 with TRBJ2-2, with D possibly TRBD2 on 5 matching bases. The CDR3 loop spans 16 amino acids. Germline V lookup: CDR1 SQVTM, CDR2 ANQGSEA. V was pared by 1 base and J by 3 bases, with 15 bases between. The CDR3 region is CSVEGRGQRDTGELFF. The CDR3 region has the DNA TGCAGCGTTGAAGGTCGGGGTCAGCGCGACACCGGGGAGCTGTTTTTT.

This clonotype was found a few times. The chain recombines TRBV6-5 with TRBJ2-2; maybe TRBD2 (6 bases). The CDR3 sequence is 15 residues long. The germline V and J ends were trimmed by 2 bases and 7 bases, with 14 bases remaining between them. CDR1 and CDR2 from the germline V gene are MNHEY and SVGAGI. The CDR3 sequence is CASSYDWGDDGELFF. Here the CDR3 DNA reads TGTGCCAGCAGTTACGATTGGGGGGACGACGGGGAGCTGTTTTTT.